Below are 14 T cell receptor beta chains sequenced from a single sample in a study of T cells after yellow fever vaccination. TCRdb ran MiXCR on the 5' RACE reads and lists one entry per CDR3 protein. The table records some 300,000 distinct CDR3 sequences, around 8.1% of them present only once. The sample was PBMCs, taken around 45 days after the first yellow fever vaccination. The receptors here all came from a man between 18 and 29 years old who received the YFV17D yellow fever vaccine.

This clonotype was seen more than once but under ten times. The chain employs TRBV5-1 and TRBJ1-1, with D hard to call. Germline values: CDR1 SGHRS, CDR2 YFSETQ. Deletions cut 4 bases from V and 1 base from J, with 11 bases between. The CDR3 is made up of 14 amino acids. The CDR3 bases are TGCGCCAGCAGCCCATTCGCAGGGAACACTGAAGCTTTCTTT. It codes for CASSPFAGNTEAFF. Based on the CDR3 plus reference TRBV5-1 and TRBJ1-1, the full variable domain is KAGVTQTPRYLIKTRGQQVTLSCSPISGHRSVSWYQQTPGQGLQFLFEYFSETQRNKGNFPGRFSGRQFSNSRSEMNVSTLELGDSALYLCASSPFAGNTEAFFGQGTRLTVV.

The V and J genes are TRBV6-1 and TRBJ1-2; unclear D gene. Germline V gene lookup returns CDR1 MNHNS and CDR2 SASEGT. V was pared by 1 base and J by 5 bases, with 5 bases between. The CDR3 runs to 12 residues. The CDR3 loop is CASSEGRYGYTF. In nucleotides, the CDR3 is TGTGCCAGCAGTGAAGGGCGGTATGGCTACACCTTC.

With respect to this clonotype: The CDR3 ends on some other residue instead of the conserved phenylalanine or tryptophan, so this is likely a read error. The chain links TRBV7-2 to TRBJ2-1, with TRBD2 matching over 9 bases. V trimming: 7 bases; J trimming: 4 bases; junction bases outside the gene matches: 8. From germline, CDR1 is SGHTA and CDR2 FQGNSA. CDR3 length equals 15 residues. The CDR3 bases are TGTGCCAGCAAATGGGCGGGGGGGCCGTACAATGAGCAGTTCTCC. Residues: CASKWAGGPYNEQFS.

J is TRBJ1-1 and V is TRBV7-2; D might be TRBD1 (5 bases). Trimming took off 2 bases at V and 2 bases at J, with 12 bases between the two ends. CDR3 length equals 15 residues. Germline V lookup: CDR1 SGHTA, CDR2 FQGNSA. CDR3 sequence reads: CASSLTGTINTEAFF. Written as DNA, the CDR3 is TGTGCCAGCAGCTTAACTGGGACCATTAACACTGAAGCTTTCTTT.

The V gene is TRBV19, the J gene TRBJ1-1; a possible D gene is TRBD1 (6 bases). The CDR3 is made up of 16 amino acids. Between the trimmed V and J ends, which lost 7 bases and 4 bases, there was a span of 22 bases. Germline V CDR1 and CDR2: LNHDA, SQIVND (reference sequence). The CDR3 region has the DNA TGTGCCAGTATAACCGGGACACAGGGTAGTGGCACTGAAGCTTTCTTT. As protein: CASITGTQGSGTEAFF.

This clonotype was detected only a few times. The gene calls are TRBV5-5 and TRBJ2-2; TRBD2 matches at 10 bases. With V trimmed by 0 bases and J by 6 bases, 2 bases remained unmatched. Germline V gives CDR1 SGHKS, CDR2 YYEKEE (reference sequence). CDR3 size: 15 residues. CDR3: CASSLGTSGAGELFF. The DNA of the CDR3 is TGTGCCAGCAGCTTGGGGACTAGCGGAGCCGGGGAGCTGTTTTTT.

The V and J genes are TRBV11-2 and TRBJ2-6, with 8 positions matching TRBD2. The CDR3 totals 21 residues. Germline CDR1 and CDR2: SGHAT and FQNNGV. V was clipped by 6 bases and J by 0 bases; unmatched bases: 19. The DNA for the CDR3 is TGTGCCAGCAGACTCTCCGGCGGGGGGCGTCCGATCCTCTCTGGGGCCAACGTCCTGACTTTC. Amino acids: CASRLSGGGRPILSGANVLTF. Full variable domain (outside the CDR3, taken from reference TRBV11-2 and TRBJ2-6): EAGVAQSPRYKIIEKRQSVAFWCNPISGHATLYWYQQILGQGPKLLIQFQNNGVVDDSQLPKDRFSAERLKGVDSTLKIQPAKLEDSAVYLCASRLSGGGRPILSGANVLTFGAGSRLTVL.

The chain joins TRBV5-4 to TRBJ2-7; D may correspond to TRBD1 or TRBD2 (5 bases each). In germline, CDR1 is SGHNT, CDR2 YYREEE (reference sequence). This CDR3 region has 14 residues. The V gene lost 4 bases and the J gene lost 3 bases, with 14 bases spanning the gap. The CDR3 spells CASSAGTKLYEQYF. As DNA, the CDR3 is TGTGCCAGCAGCGCCGGGACGAAACTCTACGAGCAGTACTTC.

The rearrangement joins TRBV6-5 to TRBJ1-2; perhaps TRBD1 as D (6 bases). The CDR3 spans 17 residues. V was cut by 4 bases and J by 6 bases, with 24 bases left in between. Germline CDR1 is MNHEY and CDR2 is SVGAGI. Here the CDR3 reads CASSLRYDTTGPHGYTF. The CDR3 DNA sequence: TGTGCCAGCAGTTTGCGATACGATACTACAGGGCCCCATGGCTACACCTTC.

V and J are TRBV12-3 or TRBV12-4 and TRBJ2-1, with 9 bases aligning to TRBD1. The length of the CDR3 is 13 residues. Unmatched junction bases numbered 5, after V lost 7 bases and J lost 7 bases. The CDR3, as DNA: TGTGCCAGCACCTCGGGACAGGGAAATGAGCAGTTCTTC. Translating it yields CASTSGQGNEQFF.

The V gene is TRBV5-6, the J gene TRBJ1-2; D unclear. This CDR3 spans 12 amino acids. Germline values: CDR1 SGHDT, CDR2 YYEEEE. Trimming took off 0 bases at V and 4 bases at J, with 4 bases between the two ends. This CDR3 reads CASSLDTYGYTF. In DNA form, the CDR3 reads TGTGCCAGCAGCTTGGATACCTATGGCTACACCTTC.

The chain links TRBV6-1 to TRBJ2-7; TRBD1 matches 8 bases. The CDR3 consists of 15 residues. After removal of 5 bases from V and 3 bases from J, the junction contained 9 bases not matched to a gene. Germline V gene data show CDR1 as MNHNS and CDR2 as SASEGT. The CDR3, as DNA: TGTGCCAGCAGTACCCCCGGGACAGGTATCTACGAGCAGTACTTC. Protein: CASSTPGTGIYEQYF.

This clonotype was seen a few times. The rearrangement links TRBV5-6 to TRBJ2-1; D unresolved. Trimming shortened V by 9 bases and J by 5 bases, and 18 bases separated the two germline ends. Germline CDR1 and CDR2: SGHDT and YYEEEE. The CDR3 is made up of 14 amino acids. CDR3 sequence (DNA): TGTGCCATGAGCCCCGAGCGACGGCACAATGAGCAGTTCTTC. This gives the protein CAMSPERRHNEQFF.

CDR3 in amino acids: CSAREWFSNSPLHF. The CDR3 bases are TGCAGTGCTAGAGAGTGGTTTAGTAATTCACCCCTCCACTTT. The gene calls are TRBV20-1 and TRBJ1-6; D gene ambiguous. Germline values: CDR1 DFQATT, CDR2 SNEGSKA (reference sequence). V lost 0 bases, J lost 6 bases, and 9 bases lay in between. The CDR3 is 14 amino acids.